This is a list of T cell receptor beta chains from one sample in a study of metastatic and nonmetastatic thyroid tumors. MiXCR re-clonotyped the PCR reads for TCRdb. The sample lists about 43,000 clones, about 3.3% occurring once. The sequencing sample was made of blood. The source of these receptors is a female donor with papillary thyroid cancer or a benign thyroid nodule (not recorded which). Some clones in this sample may be carry-over from other donors' samples. Both conserved end residues are part of each CDR3. Each record gives: clone size, D gene, J gene, V gene, CDR3 protein, CDR3 DNA. D genes are given only for firm matches. The listing skips clone size in some rows; elsewhere it reads once, few, many or a size class.

clone size: few
D gene: -
J gene: TRBJ2-7
V gene: TRBV20-1
CDR3 protein: CSASGSREQYF
CDR3 DNA: TGCAGTGCTAGTGGGTCTCGCGAGCAGTACTTC

clone size: -
D gene: -
J gene: TRBJ1-2
V gene: TRBV30
CDR3 protein: CAWKRTGGSYGYTF
CDR3 DNA: TGTGCCTGGAAACGGACCGGGGGAAGCTATGGCTACACCTTC

clone size: few
D gene: -
J gene: TRBJ2-2
V gene: TRBV6-6
CDR3 protein: CASSYSSPIQGPQGCANTGELFF
CDR3 DNA: TGTGCCAGCAGTTACTCGTCCCCTATACAGGGTCCCCAGGGCTGTGCGAACACCGGGGAGCTGTTTTTT

clone size: -
D gene: TRBD2
J gene: TRBJ2-5
V gene: TRBV19
CDR3 protein: CASSVFLAGETQYF
CDR3 DNA: TGTGCCAGTAGTGTCTTCCTAGCGGGGGAGACCCAGTACTTC

clone size: many
D gene: TRBD2
J gene: TRBJ2-7
V gene: TRBV19
CDR3 protein: CASSRGLAGGSSSYEQYF
CDR3 DNA: TGTGCCAGTAGTAGGGGACTAGCGGGAGGGTCGAGCTCCTACGAGCAGTACTTC

clone size: many
D gene: -
J gene: TRBJ2-5
V gene: TRBV12-3/TRBV12-4
CDR3 protein: CASSPRDTLGTQYF
CDR3 DNA: TGTGCCAGCAGTCCGCGGGACACTTTGGGGACCCAGTACTTC

clone size: many
D gene: TRBD1
J gene: TRBJ1-3
V gene: TRBV6-5
CDR3 protein: CASSYSTGGGNTIYF
CDR3 DNA: TGTGCCAGCAGTTACTCGACAGGGGGCGGAAACACCATATATTTT

clone size: -
D gene: -
J gene: TRBJ2-7
V gene: TRBV11-3
CDR3 protein: CASSLNQGRLEYF
CDR3 DNA: TGTGCCAGCAGCTTAAATCAGGGCCGACTGGAGTACTTC

clone size: -
D gene: -
J gene: TRBJ2-1
V gene: TRBV28
CDR3 protein: CASTPPQNSNEQFF
CDR3 DNA: TGTGCCAGCACTCCCCCCCAAAACAGCAATGAGCAGTTCTTC

clone size: -
D gene: -
J gene: TRBJ1-1
V gene: TRBV6-1
CDR3 protein: CATLPWSNTEAFF
CDR3 DNA: TGTGCCACTCTGCCCTGGTCTAACACTGAAGCTTTCTTT

clone size: -
D gene: TRBD1
J gene: TRBJ1-5
V gene: TRBV27
CDR3 protein: CASSRADRAHQPQHF
CDR3 DNA: TGTGCCAGCAGCCGGGCCGACAGGGCCCATCAGCCCCAGCATTTT

clone size: many
D gene: -
J gene: TRBJ1-1
V gene: TRBV5-1
CDR3 protein: CASSLRVNTEAFF
CDR3 DNA: TGCGCCAGCAGCTTGAGGGTGAACACTGAAGCTTTCTTT

clone size: many
D gene: -
J gene: TRBJ1-3
V gene: TRBV7-3
CDR3 protein: CASSLRAGTGNTIYF
CDR3 DNA: TGTGCCAGCAGCTTAAGGGCAGGGACCGGAAACACCATATATTTT

clone size: few
D gene: -
J gene: TRBJ2-2
V gene: TRBV6-4
CDR3 protein: CASSRDLANTGELFF
CDR3 DNA: TGTGCCAGCAGCCGGGACTTAGCGAACACCGGGGAGCTGTTTTTT

clone size: many
D gene: TRBD1
J gene: TRBJ2-7
V gene: TRBV19
CDR3 protein: CASSHGQGLNEQYF
CDR3 DNA: TGTGCCAGTAGTCACGGACAGGGGTTGAACGAGCAGTACTTC

clone size: few
D gene: -
J gene: TRBJ1-1
V gene: TRBV6-5
CDR3 protein: CASSYSTGEAFF
CDR3 DNA: TGTGCCAGCAGTTACTCGACCGGTGAAGCTTTCTTT

clone size: many
D gene: -
J gene: TRBJ1-6
V gene: TRBV6-2/TRBV6-3
CDR3 protein: CASSFHSSNSPLHF
CDR3 DNA: TGTGCCAGCAGTTTCCACTCTTCTAATTCACCCCTCCACTTT

clone size: many
D gene: TRBD2
J gene: TRBJ2-1
V gene: TRBV5-6
CDR3 protein: CASSTGTSVYNEQFF
CDR3 DNA: TGTGCCAGCAGCACCGGGACTAGCGTTTACAATGAGCAGTTCTTC

clone size: many
D gene: TRBD1
J gene: TRBJ1-6
V gene: TRBV5-1
CDR3 protein: CASSLVAGQINSPLHF
CDR3 DNA: TGCGCCAGCAGCTTGGTGGCGGGACAGATAAATTCACCCCTCCACTTT

clone size: many
D gene: -
J gene: TRBJ2-6
V gene: TRBV7-9
CDR3 protein: CASSFSGAPSGANVLTF
CDR3 DNA: TGTGCCAGCAGCTTCTCCGGGGCCCCCTCTGGGGCCAACGTCCTGACTTTC

clone size: many
D gene: -
J gene: TRBJ1-6
V gene: TRBV28
CDR3 protein: CASSSPQGNHNSPLHF
CDR3 DNA: TGTGCCAGCAGTTCCCCGCAGGGAAATCATAATTCACCCCTCCACTTT

clone size: -
D gene: TRBD2
J gene: TRBJ2-3
V gene: TRBV6-1
CDR3 protein: CASIPGTKRDGDTQYF
CDR3 DNA: TGTGCCAGCATCCCTGGGACTAAACGGGACGGGGATACGCAGTATTTT

clone size: many
D gene: -
J gene: TRBJ2-3
V gene: TRBV19
CDR3 protein: CASSLGGTSTDTQYF
CDR3 DNA: TGTGCCAGTAGTCTGGGCGGGACTAGCACAGATACGCAGTATTTT

clone size: many
D gene: TRBD1
J gene: TRBJ1-5
V gene: TRBV20-1
CDR3 protein: CSARRGGAGNQPQHF
CDR3 DNA: TGCAGTGCTAGAAGAGGGGGCGCGGGCAATCAGCCCCAGCATTTT

clone size: -
D gene: -
J gene: TRBJ2-2
V gene: TRBV28
CDR3 protein: CASRRIANTGELFF
CDR3 DNA: TGTGCCAGCAGACGGATCGCGAACACCGGGGAGCTGTTTTTT

clone size: -
D gene: -
J gene: TRBJ2-2
V gene: TRBV9
CDR3 protein: CASSVASNLGTGELFF
CDR3 DNA: TGTGCCAGCAGCGTAGCTAGTAATTTGGGCACCGGGGAGCTGTTTTTT

clone size: many
D gene: TRBD2
J gene: TRBJ2-2
V gene: TRBV15
CDR3 protein: CATYGLAGGNTGELFF
CDR3 DNA: TGTGCCACCTACGGACTAGCGGGAGGGAACACCGGGGAGCTGTTTTTT

clone size: -
D gene: -
J gene: TRBJ1-5
V gene: TRBV20-1
CDR3 protein: CSARDFSMDVSSNQPQHF
CDR3 DNA: TGCAGTGCTAGAGATTTCAGCATGGACGTGAGTAGCAATCAGCCCCAGCATTTT

clone size: many
D gene: -
J gene: TRBJ2-2
V gene: TRBV10-1
CDR3 protein: CASSESGGPDTGELFF
CDR3 DNA: TGCGCCAGCAGTGAGTCCGGGGGACCAGACACCGGGGAGCTGTTTTTT

clone size: many
D gene: -
J gene: TRBJ2-1
V gene: TRBV11-3
CDR3 protein: CASSPGHGRDNEQFF
CDR3 DNA: TGTGCCAGCAGCCCCGGTCATGGCAGAGACAATGAGCAGTTCTTC

clone size: many
D gene: -
J gene: TRBJ2-7
V gene: TRBV5-1
CDR3 protein: CASSPGGPYEQYF
CDR3 DNA: TGCGCCAGCAGCCCGGGGGGCCCCTACGAGCAGTACTTC

clone size: many
D gene: TRBD1
J gene: TRBJ1-6
V gene: TRBV11-2
CDR3 protein: CASSPGTAYSPLHF
CDR3 DNA: TGTGCCAGCAGCCCTGGGACAGCCTATTCACCCCTCCACTTT

clone size: -
D gene: -
J gene: TRBJ2-5
V gene: TRBV19
CDR3 protein: CASSADIQETQYF
CDR3 DNA: TGTGCCAGTAGTGCCGATATTCAAGAGACCCAGTACTTC

clone size: many
D gene: -
J gene: TRBJ2-7
V gene: TRBV11-3
CDR3 protein: CASSLMAGTPEQYF
CDR3 DNA: TGTGCCAGCAGCTTAATGGCGGGAACACCCGAGCAGTACTTC

clone size: -
D gene: TRBD1
J gene: TRBJ1-2
V gene: TRBV28
CDR3 protein: CASSPGQEYGYTF
CDR3 DNA: TGTGCCAGCAGCCCGGGACAGGAATATGGCTACACCTTC

clone size: many
D gene: -
J gene: TRBJ1-1
V gene: TRBV6-1
CDR3 protein: CASLRDTLATEAFF
CDR3 DNA: TGTGCCAGCTTGAGAGACACCCTGGCCACTGAAGCTTTCTTT

clone size: many
D gene: -
J gene: TRBJ2-3
V gene: TRBV4-2
CDR3 protein: CASSQGLGDTQYF
CDR3 DNA: TGTGCCAGCAGCCAAGGCCTAGGAGATACGCAGTATTTT

clone size: many
D gene: -
J gene: TRBJ1-5
V gene: TRBV6-1
CDR3 protein: CASSGGRFGVQPQHF
CDR3 DNA: TGTGCCAGCAGTGGGGGCCGATTCGGGGTTCAGCCCCAGCATTTT

clone size: -
D gene: -
J gene: TRBJ2-6
V gene: TRBV7-9
CDR3 protein: CASSFPAVGANVLTF
CDR3 DNA: TGTGCCAGCAGCTTCCCAGCGGTTGGGGCCAACGTCCTGACTTTC

clone size: -
D gene: -
J gene: TRBJ2-7
V gene: TRBV20-1
CDR3 protein: CALGTHTYEQYF
CDR3 DNA: TGCGCCCTCGGGACACATACCTACGAGCAGTACTTC

clone size: many
D gene: -
J gene: TRBJ1-1
V gene: TRBV6-1
CDR3 protein: CASSDRSNTEAFF
CDR3 DNA: TGTGCCAGCAGTGACAGGTCGAACACTGAAGCTTTCTTT

clone size: -
D gene: TRBD1
J gene: TRBJ2-7
V gene: TRBV12-3/TRBV12-4
CDR3 protein: CASSLGTGTYEQYF
CDR3 DNA: TGTGCCAGCAGTTTAGGGACAGGGACCTACGAGCAGTACTTC

clone size: few
D gene: -
J gene: TRBJ1-2
V gene: TRBV3-1
CDR3 protein: CASSQDIRAPRRGYTF
CDR3 DNA: TGTGCCAGCAGCCAAGATATCAGGGCCCCCCGGCGGGGCTACACCTTC

clone size: many
D gene: -
J gene: TRBJ1-5
V gene: TRBV28
CDR3 protein: CASSFLGGRNQPQHF
CDR3 DNA: TGTGCCAGCAGTTTTCTGGGGGGCCGCAATCAGCCCCAGCATTTT

clone size: many
D gene: -
J gene: TRBJ2-2
V gene: TRBV10-3
CDR3 protein: CAIRRNTGELFF
CDR3 DNA: TGTGCCATCAGGAGGAACACCGGGGAGCTGTTTTTT